These T cell receptor beta chains were read from a single sample in a study of blood T cell repertoires in COVID-19. Some clones are missing from TCRdb's copy, which holds only in-frame ones; the method was immunoSEQ multiplex PCR. Here the sample spans roughly 240,000 clones, around 90% being singletons. Sequencing input: PBMCs or T cells enriched from blood (not recorded which). Receptors were obtained from a woman aged 25-40 years with acute COVID-19. Both conserved end residues are part of each CDR3. The order of the fields is CDR3 length, V gene, J gene, D gene, clone size, CDR3 DNA, CDR3 protein. A D gene is named only where the DNA matches it firmly. A row's size may be missing; if present it is once, few, many or a size class.

>16|TRBV7-8|TRBJ2-3|-|-
TGTGCCAGCAGCCCCATAGGAGGGTCTCCAGGAGATACGCAGTATTTT
CASSPIGGSPGDTQYF
>13|TRBV5-1|TRBJ1-6|-|-
TGCGCCAGCAGCACGGAGGCGAATTCACCCCTCCACTTT
CASSTEANSPLHF
>16|TRBV20-1|TRBJ2-7|TRBD1|once
TGCAGTGCTAGTGTGATCGGGACAGGGTCAGCCTACGAGCAGTACTTC
CSASVIGTGSAYEQYF
>13|TRBV5-1|TRBJ1-1|-|-
TGCGCCAGCAGCCCCTCGTGGAACACTGAAGCTTTCTTT
CASSPSWNTEAFF
>14|TRBV7-2|TRBJ2-3|-|once
TGTGCCAGCAGCTCGACTAGACACACAGATACGCAGTATTTT
CASSSTRHTDTQYF
>13|TRBV27|TRBJ2-7|-|-
TGTGCCAGCAGGACTCTCCTGTCCCACGAGCAGTACTTC
CASRTLLSHEQYF
>15|TRBV4-1|TRBJ1-1|TRBD1|-
TGCGCCAGCAGCCAAGAGGGCAGGGGGCGGGGAGGGGCTTTCTTT
CASSQEGRGRGGAFF
>13|TRBV11-2|TRBJ1-3|-|-
TGTGCCAGCACCCTGGACTTTAGGAACACCATATATTTT
CASTLDFRNTIYF
>12|TRBV6-2/TRBV6-3|TRBJ2-7|-|few
TGTGCCAGCAGCCGCCAGTCCTACGAGCAGTACTTC
CASSRQSYEQYF
>14|TRBV3-1/TRBV3-2|TRBJ1-6|TRBD1|-
TGTGCCAGCAGCACCGGGACAGCTAATTCACCCCTCCACTTT
CASSTGTANSPLHF
>14|TRBV2|TRBJ2-2|-|-
TGTGCCAGCAGTGTCCCCAGTGCGGCCGGGGAGCTGTTTTTT
CASSVPSAAGELFF
>14|TRBV7-9|TRBJ1-1|-|-
TGTGCCAGCAGCTTAGGGGGGGGACACCGAGAAGCTTTCTTT
CASSLGGGHREAFF
>17|TRBV4-1|TRBJ2-1|TRBD2|-
TGCGCCAGCAGCCAAGGCTCGCTAGCGGGGGATTACAATGAGCAGTTCTTC
CASSQGSLAGDYNEQFF
>15|TRBV27|TRBJ2-7|-|once
TGTGCCAGCAGTTTAAGGGGTACTTACTCCTACGAGCAGTACTTC
CASSLRGTYSYEQYF
>17|TRBV7-2|TRBJ1-5|TRBD1|-
TGTGCCAGCAGTTCCGGGACAGGGGACTATAGCAATCAGCCCCAGCATTTT
CASSSGTGDYSNQPQHF
>13|TRBV10-3|TRBJ1-5|TRBD1|-
TGTGCCATCAGAGGACAGGGGAATCAGCCCCAGCATTTT
CAIRGQGNQPQHF
>13|TRBV11-3|TRBJ2-1|-|-
TGTGCCAGCAGCTTAGTGATCCGGGGGGAGCAGTTCTTC
CASSLVIRGEQFF
>15|TRBV6-5|TRBJ2-7|TRBD1|-
TGTGCCAGCAGTTACGGGACAGGGGTCTCCTACGAGCAGTACTTC
CASSYGTGVSYEQYF
>14|TRBV9|TRBJ2-7|TRBD1|-
TGTGCCAGCAGCGTAGAACCAACAGGGGGCGAGCAGTACTTC
CASSVEPTGGEQYF
>14|TRBV29-1|TRBJ2-7|TRBD2|-
TGCAGCGTTTCCCCGGGGGGGGTGGAATACGAGCAGTACTTC
CSVSPGGVEYEQYF
>15|TRBV5-8|TRBJ1-1|TRBD1|-
TGTGCCAGCAGCTTATTAGAGACAGGGATCGCTGAAGCTTTCTTT
CASSLLETGIAEAFF
>18|TRBV5-1|TRBJ2-1|TRBD2|-
TGCGCCAGCAGCTTACTAGCGGGGGGGTCGAGCTCCTACAATGAGCAGTTCTTC
CASSLLAGGSSSYNEQFF
>15|TRBV2|TRBJ1-2|-|-
TGTGCCAGCAGGCCCGGTGGTGCCCGGGTCTATGGCTACACCTTC
CASRPGGARVYGYTF
>14|TRBV6-5|TRBJ1-4|TRBD1|-
TGTGCCAGCAGTTACTCTGACAGGGTGGAAAAACTGTTTTTT
CASSYSDRVEKLFF
>13|TRBV3-1/TRBV3-2|TRBJ2-5|TRBD2|once
TGTGCCAGCAGGCGGGGACTACAAGAGACCCAGTACTTC
CASRRGLQETQYF
>15|TRBV2|TRBJ1-2|TRBD1|-
TGTGCCAGCGTTTCCCTCGAACAGGGGCACTATGGCTACACCTTC
CASVSLEQGHYGYTF
>13|TRBV15|TRBJ1-2|-|-
TGTGCCACCAGCCCCCGGAGCCTCTATGGCTACACCTTC
CATSPRSLYGYTF
>14|TRBV5-4|TRBJ2-1|-|-
TGTGCCAGCAGCTTGGGGAGGGGAGACAATGAGCAGTTCTTC
CASSLGRGDNEQFF
>17|TRBV3-1/TRBV3-2|TRBJ1-1|TRBD1|-
TGTGCCAGCAGCCAAGATACGAGCAGGCAGGGGGTTGGTGAAGCTTTCTTT
CASSQDTSRQGVGEAFF
>15|TRBV7-6|TRBJ1-5|TRBD1|-
TGTGCCAGCAGCCGTGGACAGGGCGGCAATCAGCCCCAGCATTTT
CASSRGQGGNQPQHF
>14|TRBV19|TRBJ1-2|-|-
TGTGCCAGTACCCCCGGGCCGGGGAACTATGGCTACACCTTC
CASTPGPGNYGYTF
>15|TRBV27|TRBJ1-5|-|-
TGTGCCAGCAGAATGACCGGGGATTCCAATCAGCCCCAGCATTTT
CASRMTGDSNQPQHF
>13|TRBV24-1|TRBJ2-7|-|few
TGTGCCACCAGTGAAGGGACACACTACGAGCAGTACTTC
CATSEGTHYEQYF
>16|TRBV6-1|TRBJ1-6|TRBD1|-
TGTGCCAGCAGTGCCGGGACAGGTGGCGGCAATTCACCCCTCCACTTT
CASSAGTGGGNSPLHF
>16|TRBV6-5|TRBJ1-4|TRBD1|-
TGTGCCAGCAGTTACTCGAGGGGACAGGGGGGTGAAAAACTGTTTTTT
CASSYSRGQGGEKLFF
>14|TRBV6-2/TRBV6-3|TRBJ1-1|-|-
TGTGCCAGCAGTCACAGGGTATCCAACACTGAAGCTTTCTTT
CASSHRVSNTEAFF
>14|TRBV6-5|TRBJ1-2|TRBD1|-
TGTGCCAGCAGTAGAGACAGGGGGCAGGGTGGCTACACCTTC
CASSRDRGQGGYTF
>15|TRBV15|TRBJ2-2|-|-
TGTGCCACCAGCAGAATACAGGTCAACACCGGGGAGCTGTTTTTT
CATSRIQVNTGELFF
>14|TRBV2|TRBJ2-1|-|-
TGTGCCAGCGGGAGGGACAGGAGTGTAGATGAGCAGTTCTTC
CASGRDRSVDEQFF
>14|TRBV6-1|TRBJ2-1|-|-
TGTGCCAGCAGTGAACCCCCTATCATCTATGAGCAGTTCTTC
CASSEPPIIYEQFF
>14|TRBV7-9|TRBJ2-5|-|-
TGTGCCAGCAGCTTAAGTGGGGCACAAGAGACCCAGTACTTC
CASSLSGAQETQYF
>16|TRBV5-8|TRBJ1-1|-|-
TGTGCCAGCAGCTTGGGGGCAGGCGGGGGAAGAAATGAAGCTTTCTTT
CASSLGAGGGRNEAFF
>19|TRBV2|TRBJ1-3|-|-
TGTGCCAGCAGTGAGAGGGCCTACAGGGTTAGTGCTTCTGGAAACACCATATATTTT
CASSERAYRVSASGNTIYF
>18|TRBV19|TRBJ1-5|TRBD1|-
TGTGCCAGTAGTATAGGACAGGGGACTAATCGGGGCAATCAGCCCCAGCATTTT
CASSIGQGTNRGNQPQHF
>14|TRBV11-2|TRBJ1-6|-|-
TGTGCCAGCAGCTTAGTAACAGTAAATTCACCCCTCCACTTT
CASSLVTVNSPLHF